This T cell receptor beta chain was captured by sequencing in a study of blood T cell repertoires in COVID-19. CDR1 and CDR2 from the germline V gene are SGHAT and FQNNGV. The CDR3 covers 12 residues. V shed 5 bases and J shed 1 base, with 5 bases lying between them. TCRdb's copy holds only in-frame clones and misses some; the assay was immunoSEQ multiplex PCR. The sample carries 200,000 to 250,000 clones, 81% recorded once. This chain joins TRBV11-2 and TRBJ1-2; unclear D gene. The source material was PBMCs or T cells enriched from blood (not recorded which). The TCR comes from a woman between 50 and 59 years old with acute COVID-19. CDR3: CASSPGNYGYTF. CDR3 nucleotide sequence: TGTGCCAGCAGCCCGGGTAACTATGGCTACACCTTC.